This TCR beta chain was identified during a study of blood T cell repertoires in COVID-19. In the study overall: Spain, Italy and the United States supplied samples that represented acute and convalescent COVID-19.

Profiling relied on immunoSEQ multiplex PCR, and the TCRdb table lists in-frame clones only, not all of them. Among about 200,000 clones listed, about 88% were seen once. The CDR3 sequence is 13 residues long. The V end was cut by 3 bases, the J end by 5 bases, with 9 bases between. Germline assignment: CDR1 MNHEY and CDR2 SMNVEV (reference sequence). This sequence originates from a woman aged 80 or over with acute or convalescent COVID-19. The genes are TRBV27 and TRBJ2-3; no firm D call. The sample taken for sequencing was peripheral blood. CDR3 DNA sequence: TGTGCCAGCAGTTTCTTTAGAGGAGATACGCAGTATTTT. The encoded protein is CASSFFRGDTQYF.